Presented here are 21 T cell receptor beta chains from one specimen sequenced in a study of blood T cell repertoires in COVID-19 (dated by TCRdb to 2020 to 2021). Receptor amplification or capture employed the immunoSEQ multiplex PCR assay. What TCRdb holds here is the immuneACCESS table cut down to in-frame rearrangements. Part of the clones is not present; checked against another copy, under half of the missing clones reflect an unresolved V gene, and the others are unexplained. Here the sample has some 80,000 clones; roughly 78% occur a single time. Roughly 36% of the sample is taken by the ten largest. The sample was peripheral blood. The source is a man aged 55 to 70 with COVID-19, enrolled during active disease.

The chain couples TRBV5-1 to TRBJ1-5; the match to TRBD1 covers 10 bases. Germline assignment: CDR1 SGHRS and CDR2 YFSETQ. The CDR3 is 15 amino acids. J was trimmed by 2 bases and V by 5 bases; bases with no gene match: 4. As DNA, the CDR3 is TGCGCCAGCAGGTCCGGGACAGGGGGCAATCAGCCCCAGCATTTT. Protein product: CASRSGTGGNQPQHF.

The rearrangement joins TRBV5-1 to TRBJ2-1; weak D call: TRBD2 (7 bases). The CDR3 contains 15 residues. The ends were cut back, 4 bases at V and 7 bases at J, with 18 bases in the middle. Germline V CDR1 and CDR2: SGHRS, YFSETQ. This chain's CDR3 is CASSLAGGRTNEQFF. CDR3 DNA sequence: TGCGCCAGCAGCCTGGCCGGGGGGCGGACGAATGAGCAGTTCTTC.

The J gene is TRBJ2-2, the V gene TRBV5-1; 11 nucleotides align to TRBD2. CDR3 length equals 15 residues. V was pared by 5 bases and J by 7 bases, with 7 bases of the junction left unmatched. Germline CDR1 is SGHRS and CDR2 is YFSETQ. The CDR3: CASSPMTSGVGELFF. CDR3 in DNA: TGCGCCAGCAGTCCCATGACTAGCGGGGTCGGGGAGCTGTTTTTT.

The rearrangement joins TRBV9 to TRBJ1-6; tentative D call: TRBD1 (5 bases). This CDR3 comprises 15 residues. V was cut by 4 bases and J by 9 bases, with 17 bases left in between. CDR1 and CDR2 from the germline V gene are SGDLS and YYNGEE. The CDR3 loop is CASSPVSGEGSPLHF. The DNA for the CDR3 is TGTGCCAGCAGCCCCGTCTCGGGGGAGGGTTCACCCCTCCACTTT.

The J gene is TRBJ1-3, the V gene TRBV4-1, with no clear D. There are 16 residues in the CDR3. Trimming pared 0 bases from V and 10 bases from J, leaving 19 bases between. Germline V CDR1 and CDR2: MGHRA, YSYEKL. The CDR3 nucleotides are TGCGCCAGCAGCCAAGAAATCGGACGGACTGGAGGAACCATATATTTT. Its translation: CASSQEIGRTGGTIYF.

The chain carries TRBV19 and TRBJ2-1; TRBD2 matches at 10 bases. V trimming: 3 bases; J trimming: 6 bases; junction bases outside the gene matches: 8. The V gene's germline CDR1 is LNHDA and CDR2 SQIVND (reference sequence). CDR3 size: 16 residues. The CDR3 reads CASSIFRTSGPNEQFF. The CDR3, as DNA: TGTGCCAGTAGTATTTTCCGGACTAGCGGACCCAATGAGCAGTTCTTC. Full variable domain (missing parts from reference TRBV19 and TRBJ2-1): DGGITQSPKYLFRKEGQNVTLSCEQNLNHDAMYWYRQDPGQGLRLIYYSQIVNDFQKGDIAEGYSVSREKKESFPLTVTSAQKNPTAFYLCASSIFRTSGPNEQFFGPGTRLTVL.

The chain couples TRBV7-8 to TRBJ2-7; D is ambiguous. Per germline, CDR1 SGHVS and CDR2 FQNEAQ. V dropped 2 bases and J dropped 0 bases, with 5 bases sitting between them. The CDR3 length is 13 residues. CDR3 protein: CASSLRVSYEQYF. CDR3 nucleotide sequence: TGTGCCAGCAGCTTACGCGTCTCCTACGAGCAGTACTTC.

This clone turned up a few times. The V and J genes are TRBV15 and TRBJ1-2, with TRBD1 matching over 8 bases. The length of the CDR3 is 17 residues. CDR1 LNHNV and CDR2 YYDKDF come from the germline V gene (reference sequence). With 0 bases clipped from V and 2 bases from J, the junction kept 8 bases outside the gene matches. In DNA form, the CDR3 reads TGTGCCACCAGCAGAGATCCGAGGACAGGGTCCAACTATGGCTACACCTTC. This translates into CATSRDPRTGSNYGYTF.

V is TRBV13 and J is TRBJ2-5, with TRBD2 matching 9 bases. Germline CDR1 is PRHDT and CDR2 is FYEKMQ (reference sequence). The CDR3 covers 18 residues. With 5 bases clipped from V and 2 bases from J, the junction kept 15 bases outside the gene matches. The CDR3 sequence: CASSRPGGSGGIQETQYF. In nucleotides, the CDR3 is TGTGCCAGCAGCCGCCCAGGGGGTAGCGGGGGAATACAAGAGACCCAGTACTTC.

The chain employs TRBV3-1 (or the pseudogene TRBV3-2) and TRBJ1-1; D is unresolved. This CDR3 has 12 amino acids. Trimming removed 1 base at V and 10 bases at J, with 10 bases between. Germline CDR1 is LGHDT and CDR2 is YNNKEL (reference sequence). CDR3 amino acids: CASSQVRGTAFF. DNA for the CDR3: TGTGCCAGCAGCCAAGTGCGGGGAACAGCTTTCTTT.

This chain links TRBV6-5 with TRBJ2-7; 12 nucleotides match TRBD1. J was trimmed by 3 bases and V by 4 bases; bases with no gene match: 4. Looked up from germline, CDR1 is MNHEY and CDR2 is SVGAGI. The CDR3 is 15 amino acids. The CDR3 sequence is CASSLGTGGLYEQYF. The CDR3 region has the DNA TGTGCCAGCAGTTTAGGGACAGGGGGCCTCTACGAGCAGTACTTC.

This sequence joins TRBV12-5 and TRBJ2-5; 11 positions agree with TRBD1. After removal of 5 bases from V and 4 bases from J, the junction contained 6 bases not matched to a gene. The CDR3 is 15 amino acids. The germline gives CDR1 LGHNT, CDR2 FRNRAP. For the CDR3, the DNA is TGTGCTAGTGGTATGGGACAGGGGGGAGGAGAGACCCAGTACTTC. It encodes CASGMGQGGGETQYF. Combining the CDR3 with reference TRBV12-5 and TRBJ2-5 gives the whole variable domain DARVTQTPRHKVTEMGQEVTMRCQPILGHNTVFWYRQTMMQGLELLAYFRNRAPLDDSGMPKDRFSAEMPDATLATLKIQPSEPRDSAVYFCASGMGQGGGETQYFGPGTRLLVL.

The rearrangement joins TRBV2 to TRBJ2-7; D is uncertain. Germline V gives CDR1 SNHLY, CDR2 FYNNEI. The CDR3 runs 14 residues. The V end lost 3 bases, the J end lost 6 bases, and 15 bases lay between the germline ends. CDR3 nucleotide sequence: TGTGCCAGCAGTGATCCCCTACTCATGCTCGAGCAGTACTTC. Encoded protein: CASSDPLLMLEQYF. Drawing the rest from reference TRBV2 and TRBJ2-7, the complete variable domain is EPEVTQTPSHQVTQMGQEVILRCVPISNHLYFYWYRQILGQKVEFLVSFYNNEISEKSEIFDDQFSVERPDGSNFTLKIRSTKLEDSAMYFCASSDPLLMLEQYFGPGTRLTVT.

The DNA for the CDR3 is TGCGCCAGCAGCCAAGATGGGCAGGGCGAGACCCAGTACTTC. Protein: CASSQDGQGETQYF. This chain uses TRBV4-1 with TRBJ2-5; D may be TRBD1 (5 bases). V dropped 0 bases and J dropped 5 bases, with 10 bases sitting between them. Germline lookup yields CDR1 MGHRA and CDR2 YSYEKL. The CDR3 length is 14 residues.

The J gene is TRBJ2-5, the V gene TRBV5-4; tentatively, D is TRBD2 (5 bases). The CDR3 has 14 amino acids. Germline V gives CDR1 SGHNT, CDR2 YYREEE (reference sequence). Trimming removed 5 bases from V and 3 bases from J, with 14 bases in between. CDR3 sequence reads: CASSTKRLEETQYF. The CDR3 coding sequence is TGTGCCAGCAGTACAAAGCGGCTGGAAGAGACCCAGTACTTC.

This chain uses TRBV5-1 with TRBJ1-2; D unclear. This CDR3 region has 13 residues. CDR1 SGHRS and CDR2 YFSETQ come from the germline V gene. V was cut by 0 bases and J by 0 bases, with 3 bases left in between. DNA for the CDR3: TGCGCCAGCAGCTTGGCGGCTAACTATGGCTACACCTTC. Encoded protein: CASSLAANYGYTF.

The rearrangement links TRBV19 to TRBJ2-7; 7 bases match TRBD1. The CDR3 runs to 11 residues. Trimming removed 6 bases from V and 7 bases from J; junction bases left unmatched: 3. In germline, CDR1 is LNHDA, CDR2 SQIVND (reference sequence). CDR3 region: CASRDRAEQYF. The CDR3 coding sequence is TGTGCCAGTAGAGACAGGGCTGAGCAGTACTTC.

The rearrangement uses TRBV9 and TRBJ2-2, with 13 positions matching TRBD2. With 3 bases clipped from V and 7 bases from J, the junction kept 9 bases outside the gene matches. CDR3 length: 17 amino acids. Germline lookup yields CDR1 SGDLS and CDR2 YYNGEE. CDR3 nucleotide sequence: TGTGCCAGCAGCGGACTCGGACTAGCGGGAGAGGTCGGGGAGCTGTTTTTT. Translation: CASSGLGLAGEVGELFF.

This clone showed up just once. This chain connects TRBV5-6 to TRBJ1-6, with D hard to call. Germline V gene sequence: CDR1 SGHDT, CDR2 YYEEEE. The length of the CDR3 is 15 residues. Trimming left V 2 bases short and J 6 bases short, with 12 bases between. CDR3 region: CASSFQVTGNSPLHF. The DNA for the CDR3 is TGTGCCAGCAGCTTCCAGGTAACTGGTAATTCACCCCTCCACTTT.

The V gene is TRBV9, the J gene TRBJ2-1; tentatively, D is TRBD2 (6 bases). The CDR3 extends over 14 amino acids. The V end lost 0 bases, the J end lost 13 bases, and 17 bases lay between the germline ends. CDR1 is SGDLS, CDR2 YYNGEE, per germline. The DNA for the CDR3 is TGTGCCAGCAGCGTAGCTAAGGAGGGACTCGGTCAGTTCTTC. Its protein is CASSVAKEGLGQFF.

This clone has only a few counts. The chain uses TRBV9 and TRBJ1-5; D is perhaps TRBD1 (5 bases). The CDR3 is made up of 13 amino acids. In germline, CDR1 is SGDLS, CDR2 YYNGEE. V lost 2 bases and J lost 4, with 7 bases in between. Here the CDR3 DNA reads TGTGCCAGCAGCGTCTCAGGGAATCAGCCCCAGCATTTT. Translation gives CASSVSGNQPQHF.